This TCR beta chain is drawn from a study of T cells in Graves' hyperthyroidism and ophthalmopathy. Study-wide results and caveats: A 13 V-J signature model discriminated ophthalmopathy versus stable hyperthyroidism.

Exclusion followed for patients with uncontrolled infection, other autoimmune disease, pregnancy or lactation. With 1 base removed from V and 1 base from J, the gap between germline ends came to 10 bases. The CDR3 contains 16 residues. The germline CDR1 and CDR2 sequences are SGHVS and FQNEAQ. Worth noting for this clonotype: Its matching antigen is unknown.

RNA transcripts were the template for amplifying TCR beta CDR3 regions. The TCR CDR3 first-round RT-PCR relied on the HTBI primer set. TCRdb itself ran the multiplex PCR reads through MiXCR, one entry per CDR3 protein. The top ten hold under 25% of the sample, which has some 400,000 distinct CDR3 sequences, around an eighth seen once. The sequence came from a man younger than 40 with Graves' hyperthyroidism that later progressed to Graves' ophthalmopathy. The material sequenced was blood. The chain uses TRBV7-8 and TRBJ2-2, with D possibly matching TRBD2 (5 bases). The CDR3 region is CASSLVVGLNTGELFF. The CDR3 DNA is TGTGCCAGCAGCTTAGTGGTCGGACTGAACACCGGGGAGCTGTTTTTT.